The subject of this entry is one TCR beta chain. The sample originates from a study of CD8+ T cells in alopecia areata. In each case, RNA was isolated and then reverse transcribed into cDNA as the sequencing template. Assay: immunoSEQ multiplex PCR; the TCRdb copy retains only in-frame clones and omits some. The top ten clones hold 4% to 6% of a sample with some 180,000 clones, roughly three fifths of them seen once. A FACSAria was used to sort CD4+ and CD8+ T cells. These cells came from PBMCs. The clonotype originates from a human donor in good health. The material sequenced was CD8+ T cells sorted from blood.

CDR3 residues: CSVDPPLAGTDTQYF. In DNA form, the CDR3 reads TGCAGCGTGGATCCACCACTAGCGGGCACAGATACGCAGTATTTT. V usage is TRBV29-1 and J usage is TRBJ2-3, with 8 bases aligning to TRBD2. Losses at the gene ends were 6 bases for V and 1 base for J; bases not matched to a gene: 9. Germline-derived CDR1 and CDR2 are SQVTM and ANQGSEA. The CDR3 has 15 residues.